This paragraph reports one T cell receptor (beta chain). Its specificity is unknown. A second roughly 6 to 11 cycle PCR used barcoded and J-beta primers. Every sample produced at least 2.5 million CDR3-containing paired-end reads. TCRdb re-derived calls from the 5' RACE reads in MiXCR, one entry per CDR3 protein. Among 900,000 to 950,000 distinct CDR3 sequences listed, just under 30% were seen once. These data are taken from a study of blood T cells in healthy people across ages. The overall study: About one barcoded TCR beta cDNA was captured per two T cells.

The CDR3 has 15 residues. V lost 5 bases and J lost 7, with 21 bases in between. In germline, CDR1 is SGHTA, CDR2 FQGNSA. Study conclusions and caveats: Measured against age, TCR beta diversity per million T cells decreased in a roughly linear manner.

These data were also filed under a second study, of T cells of mothers and their children.

The sample was blood. The V gene is TRBV7-2, the J gene TRBJ2-7; a possible D gene is TRBD1 (5 bases). The clonotype originates from a woman in her thirties or forties in good health. In nucleotides, the CDR3 is TGTGCCAGCAGCGTAATGGACACCTCCTACAATGAGCAGTACTTC. Protein sequence: CASSVMDTSYNEQYF. Variable domain in full (rest from reference TRBV7-2 and TRBJ2-7): GAGVSQSPSNKVTEKGKDVELRCDPISGHTALYWYRQSLGQGLEFLIYFQGNSAPDKSGLPSDRFSAERTGGSVSTLTIQRTQQEDSAVYLCASSVMDTSYNEQYFGPGTRLTVT.